The 8 T cell receptor beta chains in this list originate from one sample, sequenced in a study of CD8+ T cells in alopecia areata. Treatment here: oral pan-JAK inhibitor, 5-10 mg twice daily. RNA was isolated and reverse transcribed to cDNA, the sequencing template. Repertoires were generated with immunoSEQ multiplex PCR, while TCRdb's copy carries only in-frame clones and drops some. The sample consists of about 90,000 clones, about 40% of them appearing once. Sample: CD8+ T cells sorted from blood, taken at week 24, from a patient treated with tofacitinib. The receptors originated from a human donor with alopecia areata.

V usage is TRBV7-3 and J usage is TRBJ2-1, with 14 bases fitting TRBD2. Germline V gene data show CDR1 as SGHTA and CDR2 as FQGTGA. The CDR3 has 15 residues. The trim removed 5 bases at V and 7 bases at J, leaving 4 bases unmatched. CDR3 sequence reads: CASSPWTSGRNEQFF. In DNA, the CDR3 is TGTGCCAGCAGCCCATGGACTAGCGGGAGGAATGAGCAGTTCTTC.

The chain couples TRBV27 to TRBJ2-7; the D gene could be TRBD1 or TRBD2 (5 bases each). Trimming took off 3 bases at V and 6 bases at J, with 9 bases between the two ends. Looked up from germline, CDR1 is MNHEY and CDR2 is SMNVEV (reference sequence). The CDR3 is 12 amino acids. For the CDR3, the DNA is TGTGCCAGCAGTTTCCCTGGGGGCGAGCAGTACTTC. The encoded protein is CASSFPGGEQYF.

This rearrangement joins TRBV7-2 to TRBJ2-1; D unresolved. Trimming left V 1 base short and J 7 bases short, with 5 bases between. This CDR3 region has 12 residues. Germline-derived CDR1 and CDR2 are SGHTA and FQGNSA. The CDR3 is CASSLVLNEQFF. For the CDR3, the DNA is TGTGCCAGCAGCTTAGTTTTGAATGAGCAGTTCTTC.

The rearrangement uses TRBV7-2 and TRBJ1-5; unclear D gene. Germline values: CDR1 SGHTA, CDR2 FQGNSA. The CDR3 extends over 13 amino acids. Trimming shortened V by 5 bases and J by 6 bases, and 11 bases separated the two germline ends. The CDR3 DNA follows: TGTGCCAGCAGCCCACCTGGGGTTCAGCCCCAGCATTTT. Translating gives CASSPPGVQPQHF.

The chain is built from TRBV29-1 and TRBJ2-7; 8 positions match TRBD1. V gave up 4 bases and J gave up 4 bases; unmatched junction bases: 12. CDR1 is SQVTM and CDR2 is ANQGSEA in the germline V gene. This CDR3 has 15 amino acids. The CDR3 region is CSVVGGTGGRYEQYF. CDR3 nucleotide sequence: TGCAGCGTTGTAGGCGGAACAGGGGGTCGGTACGAGCAGTACTTC.

The J gene is TRBJ2-3, the V gene TRBV13; D is possibly TRBD1 or TRBD2 (5 bases each). The germline V gene encodes CDR1 PRHDT and CDR2 FYEKMQ (reference sequence). The germline V and J ends were trimmed by 5 bases and 1 base, with 7 bases remaining between them. CDR3 length equals 13 residues. Written as DNA, the CDR3 is TGTGCCAGCAGCACGGGGCGCACAGATACGCAGTATTTT. Translation: CASSTGRTDTQYF.

V is TRBV27 and J is TRBJ2-1; 8 positions agree with TRBD2. J gave up 0 bases and V 6 bases, and 4 bases lay outside the gene matches. The germline V gene encodes CDR1 MNHEY and CDR2 SMNVEV (reference sequence). There are 15 residues in the CDR3. CDR3 residues: CASSRGRNSYNEQFF. For the CDR3, the DNA is TGTGCCAGCAGCCGCGGGAGGAACTCCTACAATGAGCAGTTCTTC.

On this clone itself: The CDR3 carries no conserved terminal phenylalanine or tryptophan, so it likely arises from a read error. CDR3 bases: TGCGCCAGCAGCTTGGAGTCCCCCACAGATACGCAGTATATT. It is translated as CASSLESPTDTQYI. The J gene is TRBJ2-3, the V gene TRBV5-1; unclear D gene. This CDR3 region has 14 residues. Trimming took off 0 bases at V and 2 bases at J, with 7 bases between the two ends. Germline lookup yields CDR1 SGHRS and CDR2 YFSETQ.